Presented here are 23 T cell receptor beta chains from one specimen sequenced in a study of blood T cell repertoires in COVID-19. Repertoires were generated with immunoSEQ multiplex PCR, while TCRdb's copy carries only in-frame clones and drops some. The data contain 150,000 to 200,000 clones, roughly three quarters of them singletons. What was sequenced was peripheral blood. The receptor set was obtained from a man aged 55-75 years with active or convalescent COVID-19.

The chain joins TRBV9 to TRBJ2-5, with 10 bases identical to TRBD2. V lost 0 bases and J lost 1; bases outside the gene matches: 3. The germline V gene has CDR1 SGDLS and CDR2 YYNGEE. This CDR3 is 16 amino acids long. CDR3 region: CASSVVASGGQETQYF. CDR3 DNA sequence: TGTGCCAGCAGCGTAGTGGCTAGCGGGGGCCAAGAGACCCAGTACTTC.

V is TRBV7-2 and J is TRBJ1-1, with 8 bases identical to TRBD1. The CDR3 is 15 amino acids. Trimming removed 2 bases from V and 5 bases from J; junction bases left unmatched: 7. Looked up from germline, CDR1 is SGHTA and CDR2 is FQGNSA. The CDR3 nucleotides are TGTGCCAGCAGCTTATATGGACAGGGTTTTACTGAAGCTTTCTTT. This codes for CASSLYGQGFTEAFF.

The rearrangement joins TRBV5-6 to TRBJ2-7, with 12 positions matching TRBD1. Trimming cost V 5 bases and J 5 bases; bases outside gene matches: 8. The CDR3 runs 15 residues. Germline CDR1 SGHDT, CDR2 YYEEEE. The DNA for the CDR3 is TGTGCCAGCAGGAAAACCGGGACAGGGGGCGACGAGCAGTACTTC. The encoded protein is CASRKTGTGGDEQYF.

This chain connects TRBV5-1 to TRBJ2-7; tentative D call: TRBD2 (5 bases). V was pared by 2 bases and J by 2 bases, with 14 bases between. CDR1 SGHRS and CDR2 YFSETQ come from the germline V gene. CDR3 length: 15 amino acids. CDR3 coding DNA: TGCGCCAGCAGCTTAATCCCTCTGGAGGCCTACGAGCAGTACTTC. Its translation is CASSLIPLEAYEQYF.

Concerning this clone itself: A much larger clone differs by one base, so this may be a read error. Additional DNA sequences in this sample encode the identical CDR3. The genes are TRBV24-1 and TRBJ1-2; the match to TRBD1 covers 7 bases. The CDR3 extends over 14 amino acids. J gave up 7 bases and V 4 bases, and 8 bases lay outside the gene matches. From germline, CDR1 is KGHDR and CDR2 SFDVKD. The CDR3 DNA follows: TGTGCCACCAGTGACTCGTACAGGGGTAGTGGCTACACCTTC. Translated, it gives CATSDSYRGSGYTF.

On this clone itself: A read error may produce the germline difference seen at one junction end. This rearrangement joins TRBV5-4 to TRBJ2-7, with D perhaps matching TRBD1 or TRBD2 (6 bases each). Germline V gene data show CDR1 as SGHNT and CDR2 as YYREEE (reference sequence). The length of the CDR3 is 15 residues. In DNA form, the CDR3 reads TGTGCCAGCAGATTGGGGGGCGGGGTGGCCTACGAGCAGTACTTC. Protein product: CASRLGGGVAYEQYF.

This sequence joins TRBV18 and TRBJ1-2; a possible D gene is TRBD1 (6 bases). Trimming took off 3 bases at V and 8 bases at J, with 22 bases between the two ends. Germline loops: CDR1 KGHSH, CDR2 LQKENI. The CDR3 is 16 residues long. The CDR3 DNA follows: TGTGCCAGCTCACCCCAGGGCGGCAGGGGTAACGACGGCTACACCTTC. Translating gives CASSPQGGRGNDGYTF.

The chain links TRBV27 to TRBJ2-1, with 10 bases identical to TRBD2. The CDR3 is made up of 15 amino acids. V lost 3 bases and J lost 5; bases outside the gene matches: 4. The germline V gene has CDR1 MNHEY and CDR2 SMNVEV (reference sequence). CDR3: CASSLAGLANNEQFF. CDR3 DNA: TGTGCCAGCAGTTTGGCGGGACTAGCGAACAATGAGCAGTTCTTC.

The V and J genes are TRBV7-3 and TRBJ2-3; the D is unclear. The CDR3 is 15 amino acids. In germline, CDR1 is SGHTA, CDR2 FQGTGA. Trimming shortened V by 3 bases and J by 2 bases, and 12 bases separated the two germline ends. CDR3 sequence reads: CASSFAGSLTDTQYF. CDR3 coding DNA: TGTGCCAGCAGCTTCGCCGGGTCCCTCACAGATACGCAGTATTTT. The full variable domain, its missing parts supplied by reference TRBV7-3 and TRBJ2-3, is GAGVSQTPSNKVTEKGKYVELRCDPISGHTALYWYRQSLGQGPEFLIYFQGTGAADDSGLPNDRFFAVRPEGSVSTLKIQRTERGDSAVYLCASSFAGSLTDTQYFGPGTRLTVL.

The CDR3: CASSVEVDPGGEQYF. CDR3 DNA: TGTGCCAGCAGCGTAGAGGTGGACCCCGGAGGCGAGCAGTACTTC. This chain links TRBV9 with TRBJ2-7, with TRBD2 as a possible D gene (5 bases). From germline, CDR1 is SGDLS and CDR2 YYNGEE. This CDR3 contains 15 residues. The ends were cut back, 0 bases at V and 6 bases at J, with 16 bases in the middle.

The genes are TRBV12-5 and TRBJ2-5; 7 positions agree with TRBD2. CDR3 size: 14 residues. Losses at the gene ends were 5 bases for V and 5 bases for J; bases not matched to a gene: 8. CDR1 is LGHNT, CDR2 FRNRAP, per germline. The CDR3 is CASGRDGLVETQYF. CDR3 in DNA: TGTGCTAGTGGTCGGGATGGACTAGTGGAGACCCAGTACTTC. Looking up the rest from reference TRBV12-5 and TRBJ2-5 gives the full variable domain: DARVTQTPRHKVTEMGQEVTMRCQPILGHNTVFWYRQTMMQGLELLAYFRNRAPLDDSGMPKDRFSAEMPDATLATLKIQPSEPRDSAVYFCASGRDGLVETQYFGPGTRLLVL.

The CDR3 here is CASSLYGQGNTEAFF. Here the CDR3 DNA reads TGTGCCAGCAGCTTATATGGACAGGGAAATACTGAAGCTTTCTTT. This rearrangement joins TRBV7-3 to TRBJ1-1; 8 bases map to TRBD1. The CDR3 runs 15 residues. V trimming: 2 bases; J trimming: 5 bases; junction bases outside the gene matches: 7. Germline V gives CDR1 SGHTA, CDR2 FQGTGA.

The CDR3 region is CASSIKAGPGQFF. The CDR3 bases are TGTGCCAGTAGTATCAAAGCGGGACCCGGACAGTTCTTC. The rearrangement links TRBV19 to TRBJ2-1; 7 nucleotides match TRBD2. The CDR3 runs 13 residues. V lost 3 bases to trimming and J lost 13 bases; unmatched junction nucleotides: 9. Germline values: CDR1 LNHDA, CDR2 SQIVND (reference sequence).

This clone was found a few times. This chain's CDR3 is CASSRTGDTQYF. Written as DNA, the CDR3 is TGTGCCAGCAGCCGGACAGGGGATACGCAGTATTTT. The chain has TRBV5-6 and TRBJ2-3; 8 positions agree with TRBD1. CDR3 length: 12 residues. The V segment lost 4 bases and the J segment 6 bases; nucleotides outside the gene matches: 1. Germline V gene sequence: CDR1 SGHDT, CDR2 YYEEEE. The full variable domain, in which reference TRBV5-6 and TRBJ2-3 provide the parts outside the CDR3, is DAGVTQSPTHLIKTRGQQVTLRCSPKSGHDTVSWYQQALGQGPQFIFQYYEEEERQRGNFPDRFSGHQFPNYSSELNVNALLLGDSALYLCASSRTGDTQYFGPGTRLTVL.

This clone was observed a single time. CDR3 protein: CSLRTSGPPYEQYF. The CDR3 DNA reads as TGCAGCTTACGGACTAGCGGGCCACCCTACGAGCAGTACTTC. This chain uses TRBV29-1 with TRBJ2-7, with 11 nucleotides matching TRBD2. Germline CDR1 is SQVTM and CDR2 is ANQGSEA. The CDR3 has 14 residues. V lost 8 bases to trimming and J lost 2 bases; unmatched junction nucleotides: 8.

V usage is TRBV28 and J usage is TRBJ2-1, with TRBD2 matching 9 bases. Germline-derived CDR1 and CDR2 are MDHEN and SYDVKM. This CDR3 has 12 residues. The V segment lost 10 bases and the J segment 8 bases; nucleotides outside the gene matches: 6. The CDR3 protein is CANSGSQDEQFF. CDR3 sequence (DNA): TGTGCCAATAGCGGGAGTCAGGATGAGCAGTTCTTC.

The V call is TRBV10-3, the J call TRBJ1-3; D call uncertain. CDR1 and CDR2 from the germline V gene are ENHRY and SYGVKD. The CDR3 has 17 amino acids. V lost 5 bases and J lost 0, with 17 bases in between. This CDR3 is CAISSDGSGNSGNTIYF. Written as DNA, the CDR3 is TGTGCCATCAGTAGTGACGGGTCGGGGAACTCTGGAAACACCATATATTTT.

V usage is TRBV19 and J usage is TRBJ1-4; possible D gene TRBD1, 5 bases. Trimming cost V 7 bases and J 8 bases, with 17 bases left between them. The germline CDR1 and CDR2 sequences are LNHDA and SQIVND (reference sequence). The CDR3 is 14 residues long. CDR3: CASKRRGGDEKLFF. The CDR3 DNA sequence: TGTGCCAGTAAAAGGCGGGGTGGGGACGAAAAACTGTTTTTT.

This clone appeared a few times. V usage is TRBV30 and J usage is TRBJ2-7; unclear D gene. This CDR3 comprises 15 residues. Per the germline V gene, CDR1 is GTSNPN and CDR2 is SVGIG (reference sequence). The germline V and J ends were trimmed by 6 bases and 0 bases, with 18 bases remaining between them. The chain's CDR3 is CACIRRASSSYEQYF. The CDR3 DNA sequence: TGTGCCTGCATCCGCCGAGCTTCGAGCTCCTACGAGCAGTACTTC.

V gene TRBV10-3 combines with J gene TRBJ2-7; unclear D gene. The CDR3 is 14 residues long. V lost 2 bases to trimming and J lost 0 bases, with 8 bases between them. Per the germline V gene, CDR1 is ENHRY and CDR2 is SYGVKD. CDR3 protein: CAISETADSYEQYF. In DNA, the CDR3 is TGTGCCATCAGTGAGACAGCTGACTCCTACGAGCAGTACTTC.

The CDR3 spells CASSLGGQIYGYTF. The DNA for the CDR3 is TGTGCCAGCAGCTTGGGGGGACAGATCTATGGCTACACCTTC. J is TRBJ1-2 and V is TRBV7-9; the match to TRBD1 covers 7 bases. The ends lost 3 bases at V and 4 bases at J; junction bases unmatched: 5. The CDR3 covers 14 residues. The germline V gene has CDR1 SEHNR and CDR2 FQNEAQ (reference sequence).

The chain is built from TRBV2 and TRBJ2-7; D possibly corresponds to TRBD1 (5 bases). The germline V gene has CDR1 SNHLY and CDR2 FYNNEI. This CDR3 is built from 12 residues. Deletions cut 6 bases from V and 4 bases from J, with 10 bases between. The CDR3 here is CASRETEYEQYF. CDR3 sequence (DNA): TGTGCCAGCAGGGAGACAGAATACGAGCAGTACTTC.

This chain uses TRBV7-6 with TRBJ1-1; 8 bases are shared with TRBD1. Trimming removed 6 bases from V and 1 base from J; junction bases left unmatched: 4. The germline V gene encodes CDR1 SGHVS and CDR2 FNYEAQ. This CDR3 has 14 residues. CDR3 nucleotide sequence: TGTGCCAGCAGGAAAGGGACAGGGAACACTGAAGCTTTCTTT. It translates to CASRKGTGNTEAFF.